The 25 T cell receptor beta chains listed next were all sequenced from one sample in a study of neoadjuvant nivolumab and ipilimumab in lung cancer. Sequenced by immunoSEQ multiplex PCR; TCRdb stores in-frame clones only, minus some. The table records approximately 4,000 clones, almost 90% of them present only once. The sequencing here drew on adjacent normal lung tissue, taken after neoadjuvant nivolumab, alone or with ipilimumab, at or shortly before surgery. The receptors were sampled from an adult with non-small cell lung cancer.

The V gene is TRBV19, the J gene TRBJ1-1, with D unresolved. This CDR3 has 13 residues. Germline loops: CDR1 LNHDA, CDR2 SQIVND (reference sequence). V shed 4 bases and J shed 5 bases, with 11 bases lying between them. CDR3 amino acids: CASSTGSVTEAFF. The CDR3 nucleotides read TGTGCCAGTAGTACCGGAAGTGTAACTGAAGCTTTCTTT.

The chain joins TRBV29-1 to TRBJ2-3, with 9 bases fitting TRBD1. The J segment lost 3 bases and the V segment lost 6 bases, leaving 19 bases of the junction unmatched. Germline lookup yields CDR1 SQVTM and CDR2 ANQGSEA. The CDR3 has 18 residues. The CDR3 region has the DNA TGCAGCGTCGTACCTACCCCCGGGACAGGGATGGGAACAGATACGCAGTATTTT. It translates to CSVVPTPGTGMGTDTQYF.

The chain combines TRBV18 with TRBJ2-6, with D hard to call. The CDR3 sequence is 17 residues long. Germline V gives CDR1 KGHSH, CDR2 LQKENI. V lost 0 bases and J lost 2, with 11 bases in between. The CDR3: CASSPPGRLAGANVLTF. As DNA, the CDR3 is TGTGCCAGCTCACCACCCGGCAGGTTGGCTGGGGCCAACGTCCTGACTTTC.

The chain uses TRBV19 and TRBJ2-1, with TRBD1 matching 8 bases. The junction had 11 bases not matched to a gene; V was cut back by 3 bases and J by 7 bases. This CDR3 spans 16 amino acids. Germline-derived CDR1 and CDR2 are LNHDA and SQIVND (reference sequence). The CDR3 sequence: CASSIGGDRGKNEQFF. CDR3 DNA: TGTGCCAGTAGTATCGGTGGAGACAGGGGTAAGAATGAGCAGTTCTTC.

This clone was observed once. The chain uses TRBV6-1 and TRBJ2-7; 12 bases align to TRBD2. Germline CDR1 and CDR2: MNHNS and SASEGT. This CDR3 region has 15 residues. Losses at the gene ends were 3 bases for V and 6 bases for J; bases not matched to a gene: 6. The CDR3 nucleotides read TGTGCCAGCAGTGATATACCTAGCGGGAGGGGCGAGCAGTACTTC. The encoded protein is CASSDIPSGRGEQYF.

This sequence joins TRBV6-5 and TRBJ2-7; D is uncertain. The CDR3 length is 13 residues. Germline CDR1 MNHEY, CDR2 SVGAGI. The V end lost 0 bases, the J end lost 3 bases, and 6 bases lay between the germline ends. The CDR3 sequence is CASSYSIYYEQYF. DNA for the CDR3: TGTGCCAGCAGTTACTCGATCTACTACGAGCAGTACTTC.

The chain has TRBV18 and TRBJ2-7; 9 nucleotides align to TRBD1. This CDR3 comprises 15 residues. Germline V gene sequence: CDR1 KGHSH, CDR2 LQKENI. V gave up 3 bases and J gave up 7 bases; unmatched junction bases: 10. The CDR3 loop reads CASSPPGQGMREQYF. As DNA, the CDR3 is TGTGCCAGCTCACCTCCGGGACAGGGAATGAGAGAGCAGTACTTC.

The J gene is TRBJ2-4, the V gene TRBV6-5, with a tentative D call TRBD1 (6 bases). Germline values: CDR1 MNHEY, CDR2 SVGAGI. The CDR3 runs 15 residues. V shed 2 bases and J shed 8 bases, with 16 bases lying between them. CDR3 DNA sequence: TGTGCCAGCAGTTACCAGGGGCGACTTGGGGACATTCAGTACTTC. Amino acids: CASSYQGRLGDIQYF.

The gene calls are TRBV27 and TRBJ2-3; 12 bases map to TRBD2. Germline V gives CDR1 MNHEY, CDR2 SMNVEV (reference sequence). Unmatched junction bases numbered 0, after V lost 5 bases and J lost 3 bases. The CDR3 length is 14 residues. The chain's CDR3 is CASSLAGGTDTQYF. The CDR3 DNA reads as TGTGCCAGCAGTCTAGCGGGAGGGACAGATACGCAGTATTTT.

By sample share, this clone is large (0.1 to 1%). This chain connects TRBV7-2 to TRBJ2-5; 7 bases match TRBD1. The CDR3 is 14 residues long. Germline assignment: CDR1 SGHTA and CDR2 FQGNSA. J lost 5 bases, V lost 5 bases, and 8 bases had no gene match. The chain's CDR3 is CASSLTGVRETQYF. The CDR3, as DNA: TGTGCCAGCAGCCTCACAGGGGTTCGGGAGACCCAGTACTTC.

DNA of the CDR3: TGCGCCAGCAGCTTGGCCCCGACAGGGCTTACTGCAACTAATGAAAAACTGTTTTTT. The encoded protein is CASSLAPTGLTATNEKLFF. The V gene is TRBV5-1, the J gene TRBJ1-4, with TRBD1 matching 7 bases. Germline CDR1 and CDR2: SGHRS and YFSETQ. With 0 bases clipped from V and 0 bases from J, the junction kept 11 bases outside the gene matches. This CDR3 is built from 19 residues. The complete variable domain, with remaining parts taken from reference TRBV5-1 and TRBJ1-4, reads KAGVTQTPRYLIKTRGQQVTLSCSPISGHRSVSWYQQTPGQGLQFLFEYFSETQRNKGNFPGRFSGRQFSNSRSEMNVSTLELGDSALYLCASSLAPTGLTATNEKLFFGSGTQLSVL.

This chain connects TRBV5-4 to TRBJ2-5; 11 bases fit TRBD1. With 6 bases clipped from V and 2 bases from J, the junction kept 3 bases outside the gene matches. Germline loops: CDR1 SGHNT, CDR2 YYREEE (reference sequence). The CDR3 loop spans 14 amino acids. The CDR3 DNA reads TGTGCCAGCAAAGGGACAGGGGGGCAAGAGACCCAGTACTTC. This encodes CASKGTGGQETQYF. Full variable domain (remainder filled in from reference TRBV5-4 and TRBJ2-5): ETGVTQSPTHLIKTRGQQVTLRCSSQSGHNTVSWYQQALGQGPQFIFQYYREEENGRGNFPPRFSGLQFPNYSSELNVNALELDDSALYLCASKGTGGQETQYFGPGTRLLVL.

This chain uses TRBV28 with TRBJ2-1; 13 bases are a match to TRBD2. Germline-derived CDR1 and CDR2 are MDHEN and SYDVKM. This CDR3 is built from 18 residues. Unmatched junction bases numbered 12, after V lost 10 bases and J lost 0 bases. This CDR3 is CATTSGRGSTSSYNEQFF. For the CDR3, the DNA is TGTGCCACCACTAGCGGGAGGGGGTCGACGAGCTCCTACAATGAGCAGTTCTTC.

The V and J genes are TRBV5-4 and TRBJ2-3, with D possibly being TRBD2 (7 bases). Trimming took 6 bases from V and 1 from J, leaving 15 bases between them. Germline assignment: CDR1 SGHNT and CDR2 YYREEE (reference sequence). The CDR3 consists of 15 residues. CDR3 nucleotide sequence: TGTGCCAGCAAAGGGGGGGGAGGAGGCACAGATACGCAGTATTTT. This gives the protein CASKGGGGGTDTQYF. The full variable domain, rest sourced from reference TRBV5-4 and TRBJ2-3, is ETGVTQSPTHLIKTRGQQVTLRCSSQSGHNTVSWYQQALGQGPQFIFQYYREEENGRGNFPPRFSGLQFPNYSSELNVNALELDDSALYLCASKGGGGGTDTQYFGPGTRLTVL.

This chain connects TRBV5-1 to TRBJ2-1, with 13 bases fitting TRBD2. The CDR3 is 16 residues long. The germline V gene has CDR1 SGHRS and CDR2 YFSETQ. V dropped 1 base and J dropped 8; count of bases not matched to a gene: 6. The CDR3, as DNA: TGCGCCAGCAGCTTGAGAGGACTAGCGGGAGCCGATGAGCAGTTCTTC. Translation gives CASSLRGLAGADEQFF.

The V and J genes are TRBV6-1 and TRBJ1-2; no definite D call. In germline, CDR1 is MNHNS, CDR2 SASEGT. Trimming pared 7 bases from V and 8 bases from J, leaving 14 bases between. The CDR3 has 12 residues. The CDR3 DNA reads TGTGCCAGCATTTTTAGGACTCACGGCTACACCTTC. This translates into CASIFRTHGYTF.

The chain couples TRBV28 to TRBJ2-7; 7 positions match TRBD2. This CDR3 spans 16 amino acids. The trim removed 2 bases at V and 0 bases at J, leaving 7 bases unmatched. CDR1 and CDR2 (germline): MDHEN, SYDVKM. The CDR3: CASSLKRAGNSYEQYF. DNA of the CDR3: TGTGCCAGCAGTTTAAAACGAGCGGGGAACTCCTACGAGCAGTACTTC. Together with reference TRBV28 and TRBJ2-7, the CDR3 gives the full variable domain: DVKVTQSSRYLVKRTGEKVFLECVQDMDHENMFWYRQDPGLGLRLIYFSYDVKMKEKGDIPEGYSVSREKKERFSLILESASTNQTSMYLCASSLKRAGNSYEQYFGPGTRLTVT.

The chain carries TRBV5-5 and TRBJ2-7; 8 bases are shared with TRBD1. CDR1 SGHKS and CDR2 YYEKEE come from the germline V gene (reference sequence). The CDR3 runs 16 residues. The trim removed 4 bases at V and 1 base at J, leaving 10 bases unmatched. In DNA form, the CDR3 reads TGTGCCAGCAGCCCCCATTCACAGGGGGTATCCTACGAGCAGTACTTC. Residues: CASSPHSQGVSYEQYF.

In its sample, this clone was seen a few times. The chain combines TRBV5-1 with TRBJ2-5; the D is unclear. The CDR3 runs 14 residues. Germline V CDR1 and CDR2: SGHRS, YFSETQ. With 1 base removed from V and 5 bases from J, the gap between germline ends came to 12 bases. The CDR3 reads CASSLSPGLETQYF. For the CDR3, the DNA is TGCGCCAGCAGCTTGTCCCCGGGCTTGGAGACCCAGTACTTC.

J is TRBJ1-1 and V is TRBV6-1, with D possibly being TRBD1 (6 bases). Germline CDR1 and CDR2: MNHNS and SASEGT. This CDR3 has 13 amino acids. The V gene lost 2 bases and the J gene lost 11 bases, with 15 bases spanning the gap. CDR3 region: CASSERLPGEAFF. The CDR3, as DNA: TGTGCCAGCAGTGAACGTCTTCCAGGGGAGGCTTTCTTT.

The chain combines TRBV6-1 with TRBJ1-2, with D tentatively TRBD1 (6 bases). Germline V gene sequence: CDR1 MNHNS, CDR2 SASEGT. V gave up 4 bases and J gave up 6 bases, with 12 bases separating them. The CDR3 is 13 residues long. This chain's CDR3 is CASSGAGADGYTF. For the CDR3, the DNA is TGTGCCAGCAGTGGGGCAGGGGCGGATGGCTACACCTTC.

This clone was picked up one time. The chain joins TRBV6-1 to TRBJ2-3; 9 nucleotides agree with TRBD2. V gave up 3 bases and J gave up 5 bases; unmatched junction bases: 3. The CDR3 extends over 14 amino acids. Germline values: CDR1 MNHNS, CDR2 SASEGT. The CDR3 DNA reads as TGTGCCAGCAGTGAGACTAGCGGTAGAGATACGCAGTATTTT. Protein sequence: CASSETSGRDTQYF.

The chain joins TRBV2 to TRBJ1-2; the match to TRBD1 covers 7 bases. The CDR3 runs to 13 residues. V dropped 4 bases and J dropped 3; count of bases not matched to a gene: 2. The germline CDR1 and CDR2 sequences are SNHLY and FYNNEI. CDR3 residues: CASSAGTDYGYTF. The CDR3 DNA reads as TGTGCCAGCAGTGCAGGGACAGACTATGGCTACACCTTC. The full variable domain, with the rest looked up from reference TRBV2 and TRBJ1-2, is EPEVTQTPSHQVTQMGQEVILRCVPISNHLYFYWYRQILGQKVEFLVSFYNNEISEKSEIFDDQFSVERPDGSNFTLKIRSTKLEDSAMYFCASSAGTDYGYTFGSGTRLTVV.

This chain uses TRBV5-1 with TRBJ2-3; D gene ambiguous. Trimming took off 3 bases at V and 6 bases at J, with 14 bases between the two ends. Per the germline V gene, CDR1 is SGHRS and CDR2 is YFSETQ. This CDR3 spans 14 amino acids. The CDR3 region has the DNA TGCGCCAGCAGCTCGGGCCTACTGGACGATACGCAGTATTTT. As protein: CASSSGLLDDTQYF.

The V call is TRBV5-1, the J call TRBJ2-1; the D gene is possibly TRBD1 (6 bases). The CDR3 totals 16 residues. The germline V and J ends were trimmed by 3 bases and 8 bases, with 21 bases remaining between them. Germline CDR1 is SGHRS and CDR2 is YFSETQ. CDR3 sequence reads: CASSSKVGASEHEQFF. The CDR3 DNA follows: TGCGCCAGCAGCTCAAAGGTGGGGGCTTCGGAGCATGAGCAGTTCTTC.